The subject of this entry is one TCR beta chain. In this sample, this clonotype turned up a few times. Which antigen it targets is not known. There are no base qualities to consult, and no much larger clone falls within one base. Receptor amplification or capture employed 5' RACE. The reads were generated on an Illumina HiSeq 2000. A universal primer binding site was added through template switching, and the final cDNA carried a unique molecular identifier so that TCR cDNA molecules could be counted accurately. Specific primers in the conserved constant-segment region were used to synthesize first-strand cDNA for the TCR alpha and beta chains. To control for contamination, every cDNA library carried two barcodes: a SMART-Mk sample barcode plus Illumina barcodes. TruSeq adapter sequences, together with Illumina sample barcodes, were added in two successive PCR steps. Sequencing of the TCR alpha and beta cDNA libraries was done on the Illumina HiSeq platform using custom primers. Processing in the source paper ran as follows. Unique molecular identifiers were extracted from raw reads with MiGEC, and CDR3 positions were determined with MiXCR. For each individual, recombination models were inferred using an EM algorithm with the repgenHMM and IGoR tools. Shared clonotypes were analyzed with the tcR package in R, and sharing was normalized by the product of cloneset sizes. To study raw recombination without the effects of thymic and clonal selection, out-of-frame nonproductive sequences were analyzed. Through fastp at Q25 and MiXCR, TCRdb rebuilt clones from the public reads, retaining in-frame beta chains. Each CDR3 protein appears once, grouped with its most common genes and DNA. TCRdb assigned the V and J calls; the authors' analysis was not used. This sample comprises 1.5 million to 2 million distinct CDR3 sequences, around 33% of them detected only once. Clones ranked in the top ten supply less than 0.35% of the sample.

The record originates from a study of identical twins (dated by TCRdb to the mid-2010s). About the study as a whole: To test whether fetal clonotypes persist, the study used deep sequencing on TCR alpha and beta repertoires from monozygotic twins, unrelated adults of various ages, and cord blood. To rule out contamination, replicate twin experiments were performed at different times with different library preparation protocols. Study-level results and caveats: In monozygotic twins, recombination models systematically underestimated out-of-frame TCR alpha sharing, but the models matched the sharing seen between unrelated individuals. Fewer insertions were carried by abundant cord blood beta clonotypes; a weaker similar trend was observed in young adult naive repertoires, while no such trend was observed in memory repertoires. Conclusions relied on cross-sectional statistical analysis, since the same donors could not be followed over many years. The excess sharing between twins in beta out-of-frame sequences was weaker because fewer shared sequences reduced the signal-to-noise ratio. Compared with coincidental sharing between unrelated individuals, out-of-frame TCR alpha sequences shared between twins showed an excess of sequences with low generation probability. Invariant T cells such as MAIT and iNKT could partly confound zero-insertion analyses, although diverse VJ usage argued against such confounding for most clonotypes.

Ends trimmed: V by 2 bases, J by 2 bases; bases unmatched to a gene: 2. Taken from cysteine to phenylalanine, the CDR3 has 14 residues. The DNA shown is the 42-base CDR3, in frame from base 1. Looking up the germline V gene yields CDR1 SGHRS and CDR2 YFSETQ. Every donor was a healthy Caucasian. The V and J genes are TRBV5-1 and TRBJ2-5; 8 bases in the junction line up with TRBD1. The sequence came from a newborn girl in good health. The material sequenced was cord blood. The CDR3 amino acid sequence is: CASSLQGVQETQYF. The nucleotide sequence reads TGCGCCAGCAGCTTACAGGGGGTGCAAGAGACCCAGTACTTC.